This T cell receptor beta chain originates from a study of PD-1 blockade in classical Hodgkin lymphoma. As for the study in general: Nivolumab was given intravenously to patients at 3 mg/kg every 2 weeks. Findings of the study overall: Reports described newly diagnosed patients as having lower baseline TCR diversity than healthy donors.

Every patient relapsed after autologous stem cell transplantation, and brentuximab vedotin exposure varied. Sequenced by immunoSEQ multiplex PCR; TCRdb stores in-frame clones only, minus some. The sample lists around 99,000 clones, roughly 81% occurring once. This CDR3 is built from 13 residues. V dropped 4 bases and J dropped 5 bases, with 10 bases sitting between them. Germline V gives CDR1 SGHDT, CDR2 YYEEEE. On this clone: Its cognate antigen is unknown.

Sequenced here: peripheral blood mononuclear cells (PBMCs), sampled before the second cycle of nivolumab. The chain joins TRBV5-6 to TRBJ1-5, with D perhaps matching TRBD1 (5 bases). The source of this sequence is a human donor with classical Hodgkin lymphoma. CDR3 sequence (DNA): TGTGCCAGCAGCAGGGGCCCCGATCAGCCCCAGCATTTT. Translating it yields CASSRGPDQPQHF.